The 14 T cell receptor beta chains below all came from one sample that was sequenced in a study of CD8+ T cells in alopecia areata. In each case, RNA was isolated and then reverse transcribed into cDNA as the sequencing template. The method was immunoSEQ multiplex PCR; TCRdb's version includes in-frame clones alone and lacks a portion of them. The data contain some 160,000 clones, 62% of them singletons. Sequences were obtained from CD8+ T cells sorted from blood. These receptors all stem from a human donor in good health.

The chain links TRBV29-1 to TRBJ1-1; D not certain. The V end was cut by 7 bases, the J end by 4 bases, with 7 bases between. Germline V lookup: CDR1 SQVTM, CDR2 ANQGSEA. This CDR3 contains 10 residues. The CDR3 nucleotides are TGCAGCGCAGGACCCACTGAAGCTTTCTTT. Its translation is CSAGPTEAFF.

This clone was observed a few times. The V gene is TRBV7-9, the J gene TRBJ2-1; 13 bases fit TRBD2. Trimming took 4 bases from V and 8 from J; bases not matched to a gene: 5. CDR1 and CDR2 (germline): SEHNR, FQNEAQ (reference sequence). The CDR3 runs to 15 residues. CDR3 bases: TGTGCCAGCAGCTCTTGGACTAGCGGGAGTTATGAGCAGTTCTTC. Protein sequence: CASSSWTSGSYEQFF. The whole variable domain, filled in from reference TRBV7-9 and TRBJ2-1, reads DTGVSQNPRHKITKRGQNVTFRCDPISEHNRLYWYRQTLGQGPEFLTYFQNEAQLEKSRLLSDRFSAERPKGSFSTLEIQRTEQGDSAMYLCASSSWTSGSYEQFFGPGTRLTVL.

In this sample, this clone turned up a few times. The identical CDR3 is also encoded by other nucleotide sequences in the sample. V and J are TRBV6-5 and TRBJ2-1; D is uncertain. Between the trimmed V and J ends, which lost 0 bases and 7 bases, there was a span of 1 base. Germline-derived CDR1 and CDR2 are MNHEY and SVGAGI. The CDR3 length is 11 residues. The CDR3 spells CASSYSNEQFF. The DNA of the CDR3 is TGTGCCAGCAGTTACTCGAATGAGCAGTTCTTC.

The chain recombines TRBV9 with TRBJ2-3; D gene uncertain. This CDR3 spans 14 amino acids. CDR1 is SGDLS, CDR2 YYNGEE, per germline. The V gene lost 0 bases and the J gene lost 2 bases, with 7 bases spanning the gap. In DNA form, the CDR3 reads TGTGCCAGCAGCGTAGCCGGGTACACAGATACGCAGTATTTT. It yields the protein CASSVAGYTDTQYF.

V and J are TRBV4-1 and TRBJ2-5, with D possibly TRBD1 on 6 matching bases. The ends were cut back, 0 bases at V and 5 bases at J, with 13 bases in the middle. The CDR3 loop spans 15 amino acids. Germline V gene data show CDR1 as MGHRA and CDR2 as YSYEKL. The CDR3 protein is CASSQDRTVGETQYF. The CDR3 DNA sequence: TGCGCCAGCAGCCAAGATCGGACAGTTGGGGAGACCCAGTACTTC.

This chain joins TRBV29-1 and TRBJ2-1, with 16 positions matching TRBD2. Germline CDR1 and CDR2: SQVTM and ANQGSEA. Trimming removed 6 bases from V and 2 bases from J; junction bases left unmatched: 7. The CDR3 extends over 17 amino acids. For the CDR3, the DNA is TGCAGCGTCTGGGGACTAGCGGGAGGGCTGACCTACAATGAGCAGTTCTTC. Translating it yields CSVWGLAGGLTYNEQFF.

This clone occurred a few times. The V and J genes are TRBV29-1 and TRBJ2-1, with TRBD2 identical over 11 bases. Germline-derived CDR1 and CDR2 are SQVTM and ANQGSEA. This CDR3 has 15 amino acids. V shed 5 bases, J shed 8 bases, and the junction held 11 bases outside the gene matches. This CDR3 reads CSVFFSSGRMDEQFF. The CDR3 bases are TGCAGCGTTTTTTTCTCTAGCGGGAGGATGGATGAGCAGTTCTTC.

The rearrangement uses TRBV28 and TRBJ1-1; a possible D gene is TRBD1 (5 bases). CDR1 is MDHEN and CDR2 is SYDVKM in the germline V gene. The length of the CDR3 is 12 residues. V shed 2 bases and J shed 10 bases, with 11 bases lying between them. This chain's CDR3 is CASSLRTPLAFF. Written as DNA, the CDR3 is TGTGCCAGCAGTTTACGGACACCCCTAGCTTTCTTT.

This chain uses TRBV7-9 with TRBJ1-4; D uncertain. The CDR3 is 15 amino acids. With 2 bases removed from V and 7 bases from J, the gap between germline ends came to 14 bases. CDR1 SEHNR and CDR2 FQNEAQ come from the germline V gene (reference sequence). CDR3 bases: TGTGCCAGCAGCTTACGTCAAGGTCCCTTTGAAAAACTGTTTTTT. Translated, it gives CASSLRQGPFEKLFF.

J is TRBJ1-1 and V is TRBV7-9; D remains unclear. The CDR3 spans 11 residues. CDR1 SEHNR and CDR2 FQNEAQ come from the germline V gene (reference sequence). Trimming took 0 bases from V and 5 from J, leaving 1 base between them. The CDR3 loop is CASSLATEAFF. CDR3 coding DNA: TGTGCCAGCAGCTTAGCTACTGAAGCTTTCTTT. Complete variable domain (other parts from reference TRBV7-9 and TRBJ1-1): DTGVSQNPRHKITKRGQNVTFRCDPISEHNRLYWYRQTLGQGPEFLTYFQNEAQLEKSRLLSDRFSAERPKGSFSTLEIQRTEQGDSAMYLCASSLATEAFFGQGTRLTVV.

V and J are TRBV29-1 and TRBJ1-1; 7 bases map to TRBD1. This CDR3 is built from 19 residues. J was trimmed by 1 base and V by 4 bases; bases with no gene match: 21. Germline V gives CDR1 SQVTM, CDR2 ANQGSEA. The CDR3 sequence is CSVVGRTRDRSRGNTEAFF. As DNA, the CDR3 is TGCAGCGTTGTAGGAAGGACCCGGGACAGATCCCGGGGGAACACTGAAGCTTTCTTT.

This clone was seen more than once but under ten times. CDR3 coding DNA: TGCGCCAGCAGCCAACATTCCAACTACGAGCAGTACTTC. Translation: CASSQHSNYEQYF. V is TRBV4-1 and J is TRBJ2-7; D gene uncertain. With 2 bases removed from V and 3 bases from J, the gap between germline ends came to 8 bases. CDR1 is MGHRA, CDR2 YSYEKL, per germline. The CDR3 consists of 13 residues.

The chain is built from TRBV11-2 and TRBJ2-7, with 9 nucleotides matching TRBD1. CDR1 is SGHAT, CDR2 FQNNGV, per germline. CDR3 size: 14 residues. J lost 7 bases, V lost 1 base, and 5 bases had no gene match. The DNA for the CDR3 is TGTGCCAGCAGCTTAGGGACAGGGGCCAGAGAGCAGTACTTC. Translated: CASSLGTGAREQYF.

Only a few counts were recorded for this clone. V gene TRBV4-1 combines with J gene TRBJ2-1; perhaps D is TRBD1 or TRBD2 (5 bases each). The ends were cut back, 8 bases at V and 3 bases at J, with 8 bases in the middle. From germline, CDR1 is MGHRA and CDR2 YSYEKL. The CDR3 length is 12 residues. CDR3 in DNA: TGCGCCAGCGGGGACGGCTACAATGAGCAGTTCTTC. This codes for CASGDGYNEQFF.